This T cell receptor (beta chain) was obtained from a study of early T cells in non-severe SARS-CoV-2 infection. Overall study context: Chains stayed unpaired after sequencing of bulk RNA from unsorted whole blood. Study observations and caveats: The matching step, a VDJdb search, favored anti-spike CD8 responses and missed private and CD4 specificities.

Researchers tagged individual cDNA molecules with unique molecular identifiers. From the 5' RACE reads, TCRdb called clonotypes with MiXCR, one entry per CDR3 protein. The data contain roughly 86,000 distinct CDR3 sequences, 5.5% to 7.5% of them singletons. CDR3 length: 13 residues. V was pared by 1 base and J by 0 bases, with 3 bases between. The germline V gene has CDR1 SEHNR and CDR2 FQNEAQ (reference sequence). This clonotype was observed many times. Its antigen is undetermined. This receptor was identified in an adult who was a healthcare worker with PCR-confirmed SARS-CoV-2 infection or an uninfected control (not recorded which). The chain carries TRBV7-9 and TRBJ2-5; D unresolved. Sequenced input: whole blood. CDR3 bases: TGTGCCAGCAGCTTAGGGAACCAAGAGACCCAGTACTTC. It encodes CASSLGNQETQYF.